The rows below give T cell receptor beta chains drawn from one sample of a study of beta chain features in type 1 diabetes. Profiling relied on immunoSEQ multiplex PCR, and the TCRdb table lists in-frame clones only, not all of them. The sample carries about 220,000 clones, roughly a tenth recorded once. Specimen: central memory CD4+ T cells from blood. These receptors were obtained from a man younger than 35 in good health. CDR3s include the opening cysteine and the closing phenylalanine or tryptophan. Each record gives: J gene, V gene, CDR3 protein.

>TRBJ2-1|TRBV5-1
CASTSGRTYNEQFF
>TRBJ2-7|TRBV7-3
CASSLTRGGEQYF
>TRBJ2-1|TRBV27
CASSAAGSSYNEQFF
>TRBJ2-3|TRBV5-5
CASSLEGADTQYF
>TRBJ2-1|TRBV2
CASSELRLAGDGDEQFF
>TRBJ1-1|TRBV30
CAWSKNKNTEAFF
>TRBJ2-1|TRBV7-2
CASSFYNEQFF
>TRBJ2-7|TRBV19
CASSSQRSYEQYF
>TRBJ2-1|TRBV7-3
CASSSLGQGRQFF
>TRBJ2-1|TRBV5-4
CASSLLGGVHEQFF
>TRBJ1-2|TRBV28
CASQGHRGYGYTF
>TRBJ2-1|TRBV29-1
CSVESFNEQFF
>TRBJ2-3|TRBV10-3
CATRGLANTDTQYF
>TRBJ1-1|TRBV29-1
CSVEGQGNTEAFF
>TRBJ2-2|TRBV9
CASVQREQGAAGELFF
>TRBJ2-5|TRBV19
CASSISTSAETQYF
>TRBJ2-3|TRBV5-4
CASSSRDRYTDTQYF
>TRBJ1-5|TRBV18
CASSQAGGNQPQHF
>TRBJ2-7|TRBV6-6
CASSYTTSGSNEQYF
>TRBJ2-3|TRBV11-2
CASTLRDTQYF
>TRBJ2-7|TRBV5-4
CASSPGTGGYEQYF
>TRBJ1-2|TRBV29-1
CSVGQGPYGYTF
>TRBJ2-3|TRBV9
CASGLAGGPWGDTQYF
>TRBJ2-7|TRBV5-1
CASRDPRGNVYEQYF
>TRBJ2-7|TRBV7-3
CASSLGHQGYEQYF
>TRBJ2-3|TRBV5-6
CASSSVQGISTDTQYF
>TRBJ2-1|TRBV11-1
CASSPTSQGQFF
>TRBJ1-2|TRBV5-4
CASSVRREGYYGYTF
>TRBJ2-2|TRBV27
CASSTLRLATNTGELFF
>TRBJ2-7|TRBV27
CATSPWSGSTSSEQYF
>TRBJ2-3|TRBV4-1
CASSQQGAQYF
>TRBJ2-1|TRBV7-6
CASSYLGQGNNVEQFF